The rows below give T cell receptor beta chains drawn from one sample of a study of OX40 agonist ivuxolimab in advanced cancers. This table comes from immunoSEQ multiplex PCR, and its TCRdb copy is limited to in-frame clones, with some not included. The sample holds 77,000 or so clones; about nine tenths are singletons and the top ten take approximately 2%. Here the sequenced sample was CD4+ or CD8+ T cells sorted from blood, taken in a trial of the OX40 agonist ivuxolimab. All receptors come from an adult with an advanced solid tumor such as melanoma, head and neck, liver or kidney cancer. Each CDR3 is given with its conserved first and last residue. The order of the fields is V gene, J gene, D gene, clone size, CDR3 DNA, CDR3 protein. A D gene is named only where the DNA matches it firmly. Clone size is stated in some rows and not others, as once, few, many or a class when expanded.

TRBV5-1	TRBJ2-5	TRBD2	-	TGCGCCAGCAGCTTGGGACTAGCGGGGGGGCAAGAGACCCAGTACTTC	CASSLGLAGGQETQYF
TRBV19	TRBJ2-5	TRBD1	-	TGTGCCAGCGCCGGGACAGGGTTCCAAGAGACCCAGTACTTC	CASAGTGFQETQYF
TRBV30	TRBJ1-1	TRBD1	-	TGTGCCTGGAGTGTAGGGACAGGTAACACTGAAGCTTTCTTT	CAWSVGTGNTEAFF
TRBV27	TRBJ1-5	-	-	TGTGCCAGCAGTCGCATCCGGGACGCTCAGCCCCAGCATTTT	CASSRIRDAQPQHF
TRBV7-6	TRBJ2-5	-	-	TGTGCCAGCAGCTTAGTCGTGGGGGCCGGAGAGACCCAGTACTTC	CASSLVVGAGETQYF
TRBV5-1	TRBJ2-7	-	-	TGCGCCAGCACTAAGGGTACCCCACGGGAGCAGTACTTC	CASTKGTPREQYF
TRBV2	TRBJ1-2	-	-	TGTGCCAGCAGTGAAAGGGGGGTCAGACTTAACTATGGCTACACCTTC	CASSERGVRLNYGYTF
TRBV30	TRBJ1-1	-	-	TGTGCCTGGAGCCAGACCCCTTCAACAGGTGAAGCTTTCTTT	CAWSQTPSTGEAFF
TRBV19	TRBJ2-3	-	once	TGTGCCAGTATGGAGGGCATCCACTGGGAAGATACGCAGTATTTT	CASMEGIHWEDTQYF
TRBV7-8	TRBJ2-3	TRBD2	few	TGTGCCAGCAGCTTAAGAGGGACTAGCGGGAGAGTTGATACGCAGTATTTT	CASSLRGTSGRVDTQYF
TRBV11-3	TRBJ1-1	TRBD1	-	TGTGCCAGCAGCCCCGCGGCAGGACAGGGCTCGGCTTTCTTT	CASSPAAGQGSAFF
TRBV7-8	TRBJ2-5	TRBD2	-	TGTGCCAGCAGCCCGAGCCATACTAGCGGTATGTGGGAGACCCAGTACTTC	CASSPSHTSGMWETQYF
TRBV10-3	TRBJ2-1	-	once	TGTGCCATCAGAGATCCGGGACAAGGGTCCGATGAGCAGTTCTTC	CAIRDPGQGSDEQFF
TRBV6-1	TRBJ2-1	TRBD2	-	TGTGCCAGCAGTGAAAGTGGGAGGGCCGGTGAGCAGTTCTTC	CASSESGRAGEQFF